The rows below give T cell receptor beta chains drawn from one sample of a study. TCRdb passed the 5' RACE reads through MiXCR, listing each CDR3 protein once. Here the sample spans more than 6,500 distinct CDR3 sequences, around a third being singletons. The sequenced sample consisted of tumor-infiltrating memory CD4+ T cells sorted from the breast tumor. The receptors come from a female donor with breast cancer. Both conserved end residues are part of each CDR3. The order of the fields is V gene, J gene, clone size, D gene, CDR3 DNA, CDR3 protein. The D gene is left open where the match is weak. Only some rows state a clone size, as once, few, many or a class for expanded clones.

TRBV6-2/TRBV6-3,TRBJ2-1,medium-sized,TRBD2,TGTGCCAGCAGTTACGGCCCGGGAGGGCGCAATGAGCAGTTCTTC,CASSYGPGGRNEQFF
TRBV7-8,TRBJ1-1,.,.,TGTGCCAGCAGCTTAGGCGAGGCAAACACTGAAGCTTTCTTT,CASSLGEANTEAFF
TRBV19,TRBJ2-5,.,TRBD2,TGTGCCAGTTCAGCGGGGGTAGAGAAGACCCAGTACTTC,CASSAGVEKTQYF
TRBV5-1,TRBJ2-3,medium-sized,.,TGCGCCAGCAGCTTGGCAGTGGATACGCAGTATTTT,CASSLAVDTQYF
TRBV29-1,TRBJ1-2,medium-sized,.,TGCAGCGTTGAATCGACGAACTATGGCTACACCTTC,CSVESTNYGYTF
TRBV15,TRBJ2-1,many,TRBD2,TGTGCCACCAGCAGAAGCGGGATTGCGACGGATGAGCAGTTCTTC,CATSRSGIATDEQFF
TRBV18,TRBJ2-1,.,.,TGTGCCAGCTCACTTTCGTCGCTGGGCCCCCCATACAATGAGCAGTTCTTC,CASSLSSLGPPYNEQFF
TRBV2,TRBJ2-7,.,.,TGTGCCAGCAGTGGGGGGGTAGTCCCTTTCTACGAGCAGTACTTC,CASSGGVVPFYEQYF
TRBV27,TRBJ1-3,medium-sized,TRBD1,TGTGCCAGCAGTTTATCCGGGACAGGGGCCGGAAACACCATATATTTT,CASSLSGTGAGNTIYF
TRBV27,TRBJ1-2,.,.,TGTGCCAGCAGTTTCCGCAATAACTATGGCTACACCTTC,CASSFRNNYGYTF
TRBV12-5,TRBJ1-5,.,.,TGTGCTAGTGGTTTCAATCAGCCCCAGCATTTT,CASGFNQPQHF
TRBV28,TRBJ1-2,many,TRBD1,TGTGCCAGCAAGTCACAGGGGGCGATCTTTGGCTACACCTTC,CASKSQGAIFGYTF
TRBV30,TRBJ1-5,.,.,TGTGCTTACGGGGGGAAAAATAGCAATCAGCCCCAGCATTTT,CAYGGKNSNQPQHF
TRBV20-1,TRBJ2-6,.,TRBD2,TGCAGTGCGCCGGGGGGAACTGGGGCCAACGTCCTGACTTTC,CSAPGGTGANVLTF
TRBV4-1,TRBJ2-1,medium-sized,.,TGCGCCAGCAGCCAAGATGCTGTCACACGGAGCTCCTACAATGAGCAGTTCTTC,CASSQDAVTRSSYNEQFF
TRBV12-3/TRBV12-4,TRBJ1-5,.,.,TGTGCCAGCAGTTTAGTTGCCAGGGAGGAGACCCAGCATTTT,CASSLVAREETQHF